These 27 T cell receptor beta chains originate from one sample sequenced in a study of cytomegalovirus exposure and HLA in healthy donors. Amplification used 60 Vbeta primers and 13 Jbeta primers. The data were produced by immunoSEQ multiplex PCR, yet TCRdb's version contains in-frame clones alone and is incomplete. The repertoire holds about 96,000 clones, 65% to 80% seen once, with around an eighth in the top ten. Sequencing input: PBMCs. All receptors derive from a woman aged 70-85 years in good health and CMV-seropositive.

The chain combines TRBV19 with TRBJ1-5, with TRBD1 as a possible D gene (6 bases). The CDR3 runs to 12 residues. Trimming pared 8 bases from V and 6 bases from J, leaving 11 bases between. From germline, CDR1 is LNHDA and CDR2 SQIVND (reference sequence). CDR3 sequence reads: CASQQGFQPQHF. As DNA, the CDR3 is TGTGCCAGTCAACAGGGATTTCAGCCCCAGCATTTT.

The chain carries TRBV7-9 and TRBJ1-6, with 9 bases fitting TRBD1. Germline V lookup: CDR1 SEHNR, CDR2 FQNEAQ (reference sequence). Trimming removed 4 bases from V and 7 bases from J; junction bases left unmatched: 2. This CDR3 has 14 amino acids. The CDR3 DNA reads TGTGCCAGCAGCTCGGGACAGGGAAATTCACCCCTCCACTTT. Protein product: CASSSGQGNSPLHF.

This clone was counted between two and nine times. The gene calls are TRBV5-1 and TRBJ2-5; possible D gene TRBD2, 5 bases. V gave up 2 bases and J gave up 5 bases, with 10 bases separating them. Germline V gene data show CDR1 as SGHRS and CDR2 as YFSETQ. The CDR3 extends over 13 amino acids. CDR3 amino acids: CASSLSTRETQYF. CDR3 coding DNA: TGCGCCAGCAGCTTAAGCACTAGGGAGACCCAGTACTTC.

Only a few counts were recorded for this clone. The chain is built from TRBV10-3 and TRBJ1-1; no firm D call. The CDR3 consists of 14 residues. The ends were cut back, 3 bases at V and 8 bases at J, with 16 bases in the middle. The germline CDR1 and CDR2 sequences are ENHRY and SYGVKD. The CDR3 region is CAISEGPRGGEAFF. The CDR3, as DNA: TGTGCCATCAGTGAAGGGCCGCGAGGAGGAGAAGCTTTCTTT.

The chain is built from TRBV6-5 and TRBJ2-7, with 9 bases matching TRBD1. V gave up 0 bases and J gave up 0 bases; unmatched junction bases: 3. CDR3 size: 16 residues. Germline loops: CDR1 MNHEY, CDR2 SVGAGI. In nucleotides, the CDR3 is TGTGCCAGCAGTTACTCGGGACAGGGACACTCCTACGAGCAGTACTTC. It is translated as CASSYSGQGHSYEQYF.

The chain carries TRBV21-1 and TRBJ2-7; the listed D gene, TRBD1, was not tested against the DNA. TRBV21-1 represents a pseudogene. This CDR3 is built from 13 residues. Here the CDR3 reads CANTTGAFYEQYF. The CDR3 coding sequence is TGTGCCAACACCACAGGGGCCTTCTACGAGCAGTACTTC.

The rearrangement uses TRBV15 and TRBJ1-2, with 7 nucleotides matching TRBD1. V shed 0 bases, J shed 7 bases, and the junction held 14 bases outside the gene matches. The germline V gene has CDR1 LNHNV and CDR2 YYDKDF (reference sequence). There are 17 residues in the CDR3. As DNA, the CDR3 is TGTGCCACCAGCAGAGATTGGGGGACAGAACTCGGAGGTGGCTACACCTTC. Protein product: CATSRDWGTELGGGYTF.

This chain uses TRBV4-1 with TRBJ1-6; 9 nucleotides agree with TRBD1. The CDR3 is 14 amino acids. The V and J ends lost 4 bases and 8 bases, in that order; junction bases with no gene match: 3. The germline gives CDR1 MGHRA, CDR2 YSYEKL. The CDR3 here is CASSRDREDSPLHF. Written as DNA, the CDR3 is TGCGCCAGCAGCCGGGACAGGGAAGATTCACCCCTCCACTTT.

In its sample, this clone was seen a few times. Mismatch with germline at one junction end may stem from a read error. The CDR3, as DNA: TGTGCCATCAATGAGGGACAGGGGAGAACTGAAGCTTTCTTT. Protein product: CAINEGQGRTEAFF. V and J are TRBV10-3 and TRBJ1-1; 10 positions agree with TRBD1. CDR1 and CDR2 (germline): ENHRY, SYGVKD. The CDR3 covers 14 residues.

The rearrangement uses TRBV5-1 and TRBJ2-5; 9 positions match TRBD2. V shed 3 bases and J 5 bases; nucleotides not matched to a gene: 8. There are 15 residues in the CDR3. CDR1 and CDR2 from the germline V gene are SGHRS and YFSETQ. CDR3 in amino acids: CASSSIAGVRETQYF. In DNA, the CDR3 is TGCGCCAGCAGCTCGATAGCGGGGGTCAGGGAGACCCAGTACTTC.

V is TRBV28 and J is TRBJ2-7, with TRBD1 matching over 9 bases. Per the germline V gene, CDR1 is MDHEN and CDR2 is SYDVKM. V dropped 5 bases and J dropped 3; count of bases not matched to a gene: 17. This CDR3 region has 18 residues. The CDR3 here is CASSTNYLGQGGYYEQYF. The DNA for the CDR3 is TGTGCCAGCAGTACGAACTACCTGGGACAGGGAGGATACTACGAGCAGTACTTC.

The CDR3 region is CASSVTGTPTHLNYGYTF. The CDR3, as DNA: TGTGCCAGCAGCGTCACAGGTACTCCAACCCACCTCAACTATGGCTACACCTTC. The J gene is TRBJ1-2, the V gene TRBV9, with D perhaps TRBD1 (5 bases). The germline gives CDR1 SGDLS, CDR2 YYNGEE. The V end was cut by 2 bases, the J end by 2 bases, with 22 bases between. This CDR3 has 18 residues. Full variable domain (remainder filled in from reference TRBV9 and TRBJ1-2): DSGVTQTPKHLITATGQRVTLRCSPRSGDLSVYWYQQSLDQGLQFLIQYYNGEERAKGNILERFSAQQFPDLHSELNLSSLELGDSALYFCASSVTGTPTHLNYGYTFGSGTRLTVV.

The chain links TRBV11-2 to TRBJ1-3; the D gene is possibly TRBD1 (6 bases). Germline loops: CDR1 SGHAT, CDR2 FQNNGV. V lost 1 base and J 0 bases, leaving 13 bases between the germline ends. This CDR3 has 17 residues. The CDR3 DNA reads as TGTGCCAGCAGCTTAGTCCTTGGACAGATCTCTGGAAACACCATATATTTT. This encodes CASSLVLGQISGNTIYF.

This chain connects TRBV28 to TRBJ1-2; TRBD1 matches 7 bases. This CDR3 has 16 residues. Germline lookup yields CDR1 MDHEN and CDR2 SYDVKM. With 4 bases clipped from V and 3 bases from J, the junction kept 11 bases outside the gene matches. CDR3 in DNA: TGTGCCAGCAGTTCCCCAGGGGGTCAGTCGGACTATGGCTACACCTTC. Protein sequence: CASSSPGGQSDYGYTF.

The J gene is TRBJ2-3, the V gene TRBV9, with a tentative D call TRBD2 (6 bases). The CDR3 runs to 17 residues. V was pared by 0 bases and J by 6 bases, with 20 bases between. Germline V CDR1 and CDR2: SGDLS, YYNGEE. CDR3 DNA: TGTGCCAGCAGCGTAGTTCCGTCTTTAGGGAGCGGGGATACGCAGTATTTT. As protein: CASSVVPSLGSGDTQYF.

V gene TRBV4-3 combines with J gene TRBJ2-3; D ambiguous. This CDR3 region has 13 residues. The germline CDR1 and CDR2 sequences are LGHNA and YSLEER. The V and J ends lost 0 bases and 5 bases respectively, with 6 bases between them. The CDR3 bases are TGCGCCAGCAGCCAAGATTCTGTAGATACGCAGTATTTT. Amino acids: CASSQDSVDTQYF.

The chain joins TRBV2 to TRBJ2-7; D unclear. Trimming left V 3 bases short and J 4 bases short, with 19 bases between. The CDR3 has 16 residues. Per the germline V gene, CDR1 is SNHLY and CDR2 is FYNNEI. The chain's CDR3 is CASSDQPPTIGYEQYF. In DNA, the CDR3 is TGTGCCAGCAGTGATCAACCTCCGACGATCGGGTACGAGCAGTACTTC.

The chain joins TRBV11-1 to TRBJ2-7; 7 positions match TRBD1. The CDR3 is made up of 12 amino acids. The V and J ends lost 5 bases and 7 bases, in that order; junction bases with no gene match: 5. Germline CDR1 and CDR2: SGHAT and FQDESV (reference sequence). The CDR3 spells CASSDTGVEQYF. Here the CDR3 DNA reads TGTGCCAGCAGCGACACAGGGGTGGAGCAGTACTTC.

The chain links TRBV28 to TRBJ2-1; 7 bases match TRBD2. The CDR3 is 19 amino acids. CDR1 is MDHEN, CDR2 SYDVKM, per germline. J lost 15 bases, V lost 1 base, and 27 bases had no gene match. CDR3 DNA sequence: TGTGCCAGCAGTTTATTCGTGCTAGCGGATACTACAATGATTGCTAATCTGTTCTTC. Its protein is CASSLFVLADTTMIANLFF. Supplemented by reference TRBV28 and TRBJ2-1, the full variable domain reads DVKVTQSSRYLVKRTGEKVFLECVQDMDHENMFWYRQDPGLGLRLIYFSYDVKMKEKGDIPEGYSVSREKKERFSLILESASTNQTSMYLCASSLFVLADTTMIANLFFGPGTRLTVL.

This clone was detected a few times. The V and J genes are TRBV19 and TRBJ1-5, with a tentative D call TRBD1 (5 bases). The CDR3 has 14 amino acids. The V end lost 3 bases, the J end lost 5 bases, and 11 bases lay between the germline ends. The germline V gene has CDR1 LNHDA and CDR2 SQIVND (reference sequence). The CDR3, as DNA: TGTGCCAGTAGTATGGGGTCAGGGTATCAGCCCCAGCATTTT. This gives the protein CASSMGSGYQPQHF.

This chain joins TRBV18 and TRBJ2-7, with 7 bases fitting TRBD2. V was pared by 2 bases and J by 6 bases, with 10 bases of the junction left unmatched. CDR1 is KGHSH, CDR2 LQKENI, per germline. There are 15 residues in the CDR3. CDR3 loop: CASSPSGGANGEQYF. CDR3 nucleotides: TGTGCCAGCTCACCATCGGGGGGAGCTAACGGCGAGCAGTACTTC.

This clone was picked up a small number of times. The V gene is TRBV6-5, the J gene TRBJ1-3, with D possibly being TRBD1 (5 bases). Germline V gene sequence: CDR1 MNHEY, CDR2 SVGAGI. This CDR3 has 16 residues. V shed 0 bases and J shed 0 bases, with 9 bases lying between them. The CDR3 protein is CASSYSRGSSGNTIYF. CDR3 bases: TGTGCCAGCAGTTACTCGCGGGGGAGCTCTGGAAACACCATATATTTT.

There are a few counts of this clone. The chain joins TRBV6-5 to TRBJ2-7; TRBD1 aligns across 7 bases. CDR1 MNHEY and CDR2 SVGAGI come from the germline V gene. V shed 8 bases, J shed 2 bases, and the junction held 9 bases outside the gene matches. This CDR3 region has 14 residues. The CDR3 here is CASWVSGQPYEQYF. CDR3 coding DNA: TGTGCCAGCTGGGTGTCGGGACAGCCCTACGAGCAGTACTTC.

The CDR3 sequence: CASSQERVRGFYEQYF. The CDR3, as DNA: TGCGCCAGCAGCCAAGAGAGGGTCAGGGGGTTCTACGAGCAGTACTTC. This chain links TRBV4-1 with TRBJ2-5; TRBD1 matches 7 bases. The J call may be faulty, since TRBJ2-7 better matches the DNA end. The length of the CDR3 is 16 residues. Germline CDR1 reads MGHRA; CDR2 reads YSYEKL.

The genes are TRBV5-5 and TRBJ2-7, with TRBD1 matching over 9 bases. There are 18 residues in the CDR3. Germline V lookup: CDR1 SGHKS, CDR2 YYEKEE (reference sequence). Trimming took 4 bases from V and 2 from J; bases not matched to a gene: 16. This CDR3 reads CASSARSRDRVLPYEQYF. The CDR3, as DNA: TGTGCCAGCAGCGCCAGATCCCGGGACAGGGTGTTACCCTACGAGCAGTACTTC.

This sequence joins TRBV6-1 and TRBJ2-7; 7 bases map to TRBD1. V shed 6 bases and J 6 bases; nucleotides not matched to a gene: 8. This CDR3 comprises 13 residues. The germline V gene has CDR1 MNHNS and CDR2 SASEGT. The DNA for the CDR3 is TGTGCCAGCAGCGGGACAGCTCTCGGCGAGCAGTACTTC. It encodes CASSGTALGEQYF.

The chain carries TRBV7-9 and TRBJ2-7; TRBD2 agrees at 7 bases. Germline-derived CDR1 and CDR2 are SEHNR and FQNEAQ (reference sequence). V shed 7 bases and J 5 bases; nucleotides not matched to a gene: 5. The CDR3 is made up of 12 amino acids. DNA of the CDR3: TGTGCCAGCACTATGGGAGGGGACGAGCAGTACTTC. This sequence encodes CASTMGGDEQYF. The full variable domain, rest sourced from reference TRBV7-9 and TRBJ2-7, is DTGVSQNPRHKITKRGQNVTFRCDPISEHNRLYWYRQTLGQGPEFLTYFQNEAQLEKSRLLSDRFSAERPKGSFSTLEIQRTEQGDSAMYLCASTMGGDEQYFGPGTRLTVT.